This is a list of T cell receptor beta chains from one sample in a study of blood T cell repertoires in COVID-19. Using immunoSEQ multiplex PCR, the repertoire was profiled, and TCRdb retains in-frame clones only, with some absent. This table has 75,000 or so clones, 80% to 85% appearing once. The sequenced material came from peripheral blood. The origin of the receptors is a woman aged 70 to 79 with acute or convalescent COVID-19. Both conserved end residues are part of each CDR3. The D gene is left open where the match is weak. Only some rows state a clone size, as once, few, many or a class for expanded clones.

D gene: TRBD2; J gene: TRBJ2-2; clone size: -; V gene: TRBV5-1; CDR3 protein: CASSREGVNTGELFF; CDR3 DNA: TGCGCCAGCAGTCGGGAGGGAGTGAACACCGGGGAGCTGTTTTTT
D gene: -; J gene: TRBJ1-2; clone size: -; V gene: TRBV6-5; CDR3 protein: CASSYSVGGNYGYTF; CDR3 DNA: TGTGCCAGCAGTTACTCGGTGGGGGGTAACTATGGCTACACCTTC
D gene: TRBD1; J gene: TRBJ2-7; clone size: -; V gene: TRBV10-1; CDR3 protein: CASSEDRGLYEQYF; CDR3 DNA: TGCGCCAGCAGTGAAGACAGGGGGCTCTACGAGCAGTACTTC
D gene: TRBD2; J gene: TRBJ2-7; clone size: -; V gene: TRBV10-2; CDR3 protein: CASTETSGIYEQYF; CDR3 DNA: TGCGCCAGCACTGAGACTAGCGGGATCTACGAGCAGTACTTC
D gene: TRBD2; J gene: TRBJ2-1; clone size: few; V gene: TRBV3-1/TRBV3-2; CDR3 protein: CASSFHGTSGISEQFF; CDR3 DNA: TGTGCCAGCAGCTTCCACGGGACTAGCGGGATAAGTGAGCAGTTCTTC
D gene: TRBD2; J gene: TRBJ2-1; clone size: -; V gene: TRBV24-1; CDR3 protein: CATSGPLAGAEQFF; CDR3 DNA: TGTGCCACCAGTGGTCCCCTGGCGGGAGCTGAGCAGTTCTTC
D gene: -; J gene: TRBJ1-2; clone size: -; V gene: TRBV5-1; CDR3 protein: CASAYRDTYGYTF; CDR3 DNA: TGCGCCAGCGCATACCGGGACACCTATGGCTACACCTTC
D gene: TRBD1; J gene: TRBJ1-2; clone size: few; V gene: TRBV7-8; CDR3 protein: CASSRGTGRLLNYGYTF; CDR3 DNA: TGTGCCAGCAGCCGAGGGACAGGGCGTCTGCTTAACTATGGCTACACCTTC
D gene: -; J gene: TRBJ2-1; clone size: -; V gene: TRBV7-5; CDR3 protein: CARSSRGAPFF; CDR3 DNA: TGTGCCAGAAGCTCCCGCGGAGCTCCGTTCTTC
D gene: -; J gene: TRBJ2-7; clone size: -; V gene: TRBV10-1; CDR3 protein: CASTPLQLHGSYEQYF; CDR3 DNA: TGCGCCAGCACCCCATTACAGCTACACGGCTCCTACGAGCAGTACTTC
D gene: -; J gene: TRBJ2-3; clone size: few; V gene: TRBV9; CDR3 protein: CASSVGRGLYRTDTQYF; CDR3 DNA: TGTGCCAGCAGCGTAGGCCGCGGACTGTACCGAACAGATACGCAGTATTTT
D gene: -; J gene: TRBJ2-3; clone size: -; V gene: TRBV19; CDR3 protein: CASPPRGSTDTQYF; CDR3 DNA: TGTGCCAGCCCCCCTCGCGGGAGCACAGATACGCAGTATTTT
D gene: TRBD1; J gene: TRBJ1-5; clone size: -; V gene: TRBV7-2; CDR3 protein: CASSATGIGNQPQHF; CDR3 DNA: TGTGCCAGCAGCGCGACAGGGATTGGCAATCAGCCCCAGCATTTT
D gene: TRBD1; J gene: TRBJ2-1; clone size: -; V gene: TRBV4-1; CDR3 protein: CASSQSGTAYNEQFF; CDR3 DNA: TGCGCCAGCAGCCAGTCCGGGACAGCTTACAATGAGCAGTTCTTC
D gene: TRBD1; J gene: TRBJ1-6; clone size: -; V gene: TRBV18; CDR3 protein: CASSPGTVDSPLHF; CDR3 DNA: TGTGCCAGCTCACCCGGGACAGTGGATTCACCCCTCCACTTT
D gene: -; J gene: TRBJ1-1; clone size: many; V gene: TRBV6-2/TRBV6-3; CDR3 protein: CASSYSRYTEAFF; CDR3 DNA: TGTGCCAGCAGTTACTCGCGGTACACTGAAGCTTTCTTT
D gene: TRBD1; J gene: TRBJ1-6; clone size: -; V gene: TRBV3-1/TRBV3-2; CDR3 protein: CASSQTDRGFSPLHF; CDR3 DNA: TGTGCCAGCAGCCAAACGGACAGGGGGTTTTCACCCCTCCACTTT
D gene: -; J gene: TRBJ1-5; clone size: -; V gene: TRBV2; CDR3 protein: CASSAQVPQPQHF; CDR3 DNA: TGTGCCAGCAGTGCGCAGGTACCTCAGCCCCAGCATTTT
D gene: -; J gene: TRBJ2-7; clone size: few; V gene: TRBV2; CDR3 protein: CASTQGSYEQYF; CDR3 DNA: TGTGCCAGCACCCAGGGCTCCTACGAGCAGTACTTC
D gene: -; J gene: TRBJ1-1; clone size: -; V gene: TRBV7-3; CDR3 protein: CASSLQMNTEAFF; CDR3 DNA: TGTGCCAGCAGCTTACAGATGAACACTGAAGCTTTCTTT
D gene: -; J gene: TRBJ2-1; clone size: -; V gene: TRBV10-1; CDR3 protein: CASTPGPSNEQFF; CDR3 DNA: TGCGCCAGCACCCCAGGTCCAAGCAATGAGCAGTTCTTC
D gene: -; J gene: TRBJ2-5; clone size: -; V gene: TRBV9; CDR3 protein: CASSVETGTQYF; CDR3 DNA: TGTGCCAGCAGCGTAGAGACAGGGACCCAGTACTTC
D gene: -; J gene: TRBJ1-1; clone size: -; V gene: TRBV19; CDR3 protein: CASSQGNTEAFF; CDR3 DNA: TGTGCCAGTTCTCAGGGGAACACTGAAGCTTTCTTT
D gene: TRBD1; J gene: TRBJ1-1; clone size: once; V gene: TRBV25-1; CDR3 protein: CASSKAQGGNTEAFF; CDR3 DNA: TGTGCCAGCAGCAAAGCACAGGGGGGGAACACTGAAGCTTTCTTT
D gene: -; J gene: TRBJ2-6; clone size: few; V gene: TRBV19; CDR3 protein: CASSLGGGANVLTF; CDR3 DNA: TGTGCCAGTAGTTTGGGAGGTGGGGCCAACGTCCTGACTTTC
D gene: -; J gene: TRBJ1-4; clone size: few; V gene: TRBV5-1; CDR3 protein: CASSFQAQGEKLFF; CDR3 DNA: TGCGCCAGCAGCTTCCAGGCCCAGGGGGAAAAACTGTTTTTT
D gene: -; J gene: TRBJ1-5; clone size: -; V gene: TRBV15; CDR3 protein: CATSRDGWPDSSNQPQHF; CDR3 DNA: TGTGCCACCAGCAGAGATGGGTGGCCCGACAGTAGCAATCAGCCCCAGCATTTT
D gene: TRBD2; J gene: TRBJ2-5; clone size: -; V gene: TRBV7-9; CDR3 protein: CASSLGRLADHQEAQYF; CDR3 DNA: TGTGCCAGCAGCTTAGGTAGGCTAGCGGACCACCAAGAGGCCCAGTACTTC
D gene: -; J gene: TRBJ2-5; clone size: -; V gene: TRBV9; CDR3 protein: CASSPRSGKLQETQYF; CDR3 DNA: TGTGCCAGCAGCCCCCGGTCGGGAAAACTCCAAGAGACCCAGTACTTC
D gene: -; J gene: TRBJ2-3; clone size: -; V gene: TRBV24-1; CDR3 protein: CATTPYTPTGDTQYF; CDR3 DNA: TGTGCCACCACCCCATATACGCCAACAGGAGATACGCAGTATTTT
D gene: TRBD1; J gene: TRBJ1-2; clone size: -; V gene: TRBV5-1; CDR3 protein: CASSLAGQGDGYTF; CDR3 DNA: TGCGCCAGCAGCCTCGCGGGACAGGGGGATGGCTACACCTTC
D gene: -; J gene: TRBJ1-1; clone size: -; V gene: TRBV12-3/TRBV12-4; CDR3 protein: CASSGTLNTEAFF; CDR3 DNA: TGTGCCAGCAGTGGGACATTGAACACTGAAGCTTTCTTT
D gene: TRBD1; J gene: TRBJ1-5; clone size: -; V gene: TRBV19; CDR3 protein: CASSIERGHQPQHF; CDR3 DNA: TGTGCCAGTAGTATAGAAAGGGGGCATCAGCCCCAGCATTTT
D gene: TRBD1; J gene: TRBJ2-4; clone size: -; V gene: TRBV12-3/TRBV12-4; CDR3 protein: CASSLGTVAIQYF; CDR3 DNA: TGTGCCAGCAGCCTCGGGACAGTAGCCATTCAGTACTTC
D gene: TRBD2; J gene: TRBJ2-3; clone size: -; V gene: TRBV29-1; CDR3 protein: CSVSGGSSGRRADTQYF; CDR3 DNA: TGCAGCGTTTCCGGCGGTTCTAGCGGGAGGAGGGCAGATACGCAGTATTTT
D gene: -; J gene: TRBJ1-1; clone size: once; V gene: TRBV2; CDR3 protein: CASSEYFGAGEAFF; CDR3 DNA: TGTGCCAGCAGTGAGTACTTTGGTGCTGGTGAAGCTTTCTTT
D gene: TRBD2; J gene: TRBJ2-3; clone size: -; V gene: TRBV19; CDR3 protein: CASSSTSGKDTQYF; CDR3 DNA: TGTGCCAGTAGTTCGACTAGCGGGAAAGATACGCAGTATTTT
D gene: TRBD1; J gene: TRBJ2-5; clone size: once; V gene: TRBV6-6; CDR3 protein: CATSTDRGLGAQYF; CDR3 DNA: TGTGCCACCTCCACGGACAGGGGGTTAGGGGCCCAGTACTTC
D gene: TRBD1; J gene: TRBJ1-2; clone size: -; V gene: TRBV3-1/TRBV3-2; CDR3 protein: CASSTGWDRAMIGGYTF; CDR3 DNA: TGTGCCAGCAGCACCGGCTGGGACAGGGCTATGATAGGAGGCTACACCTTC
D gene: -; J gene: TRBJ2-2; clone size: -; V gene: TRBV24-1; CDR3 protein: CATSSSNTGELFF; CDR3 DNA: TGTGCCACCAGTTCATCGAACACCGGGGAGCTGTTTTTT
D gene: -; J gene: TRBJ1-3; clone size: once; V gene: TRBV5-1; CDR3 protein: CASSLLEASRGNTIYF; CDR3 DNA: TGCGCCAGCAGCTTGCTCGAGGCGTCTCGGGGAAACACCATATATTTT
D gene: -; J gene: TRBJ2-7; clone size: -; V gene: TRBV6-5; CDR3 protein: CASSYDSSSYEQYF; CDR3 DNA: TGTGCCAGCAGTTACGACAGCTCCTCCTACGAGCAGTACTTC
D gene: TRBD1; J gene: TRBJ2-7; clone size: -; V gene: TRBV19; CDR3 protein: CASSATRDRVSEQYF; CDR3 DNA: TGTGCCAGTAGTGCAACCCGGGACAGGGTGAGCGAGCAGTACTTC
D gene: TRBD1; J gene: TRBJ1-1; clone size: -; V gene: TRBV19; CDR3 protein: CASSMTGATRHMNTEAFF; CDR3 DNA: TGTGCCAGTAGTATGACAGGGGCGACTAGGCACATGAACACTGAAGCTTTCTTT
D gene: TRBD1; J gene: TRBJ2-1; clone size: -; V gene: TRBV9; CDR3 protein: CASTLSVDRVGEQFF; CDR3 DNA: TGTGCCAGCACCCTCTCGGTGGACAGGGTCGGTGAGCAGTTCTTC
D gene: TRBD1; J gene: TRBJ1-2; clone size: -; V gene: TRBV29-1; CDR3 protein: CSVPDRGSSNYGYTF; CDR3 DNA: TGCAGCGTTCCGGACAGGGGGTCGAGTAACTATGGCTACACCTTC
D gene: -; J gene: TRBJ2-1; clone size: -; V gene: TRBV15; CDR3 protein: CATSGDSSSYNEQFF; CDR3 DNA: TGTGCCACCAGCGGAGACTCTAGCTCCTACAATGAGCAGTTCTTC
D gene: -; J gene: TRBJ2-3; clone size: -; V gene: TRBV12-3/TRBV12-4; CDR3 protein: CASSLQADTQYF; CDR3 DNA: TGTGCCAGCAGTTTGCAGGCAGATACGCAGTATTTT